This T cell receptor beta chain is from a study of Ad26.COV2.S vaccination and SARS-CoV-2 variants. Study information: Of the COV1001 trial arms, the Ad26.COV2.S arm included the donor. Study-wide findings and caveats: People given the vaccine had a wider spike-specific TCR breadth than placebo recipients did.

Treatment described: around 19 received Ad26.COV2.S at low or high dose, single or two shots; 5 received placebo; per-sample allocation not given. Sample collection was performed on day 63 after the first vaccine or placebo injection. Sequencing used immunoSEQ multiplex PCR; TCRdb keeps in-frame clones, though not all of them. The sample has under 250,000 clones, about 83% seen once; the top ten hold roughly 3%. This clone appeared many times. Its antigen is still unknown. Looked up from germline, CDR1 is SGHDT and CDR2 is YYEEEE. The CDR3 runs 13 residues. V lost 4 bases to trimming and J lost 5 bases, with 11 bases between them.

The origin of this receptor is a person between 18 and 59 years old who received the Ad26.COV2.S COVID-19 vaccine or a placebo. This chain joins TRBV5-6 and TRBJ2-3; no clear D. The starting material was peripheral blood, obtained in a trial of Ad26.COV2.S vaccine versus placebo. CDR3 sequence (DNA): TGTGCCAGCAGCCTCAAGGGTGTAGATACGCAGTATTTT. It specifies CASSLKGVDTQYF.